A selection of T cell receptor beta chains follows, all from one sample in a study of cytotoxic CD8 clonotypes in ibrutinib-treated CLL. Some clones are missing from TCRdb's copy, which holds only in-frame ones; the method was immunoSEQ multiplex PCR. The table lists 76,000 or so clones, over 80% of them singletons. This specimen consisted of PBMCs, obtained after 24 months of ibrutinib treatment. The receptors originated from a human donor with chronic lymphocytic leukemia. The CDR3 runs from the conserved cysteine through the conserved F or W. The D gene is left open where the match is weak. A row's size may be missing; if present it is once, few, many or a size class.

d_call,v_call,j_call,clone_size,cdr3_nt,cdr3_aa
TRBD1,TRBV7-8,TRBJ2-1,.,TGTGCCAGCGGCAGGGGGAAGAAGAATGAGCAGTTCTTC,CASGRGKKNEQFF
.,TRBV11-2,TRBJ2-1,once,TGTGCCAGCAGCTTCATAGCCGCGGATGAGCAGTTCTTC,CASSFIAADEQFF
.,TRBV18,TRBJ1-5,.,TGTGCCAGCTCACCATCAGGGGCAAATCAGCCCCAGCATTTT,CASSPSGANQPQHF
TRBD1,TRBV7-2,TRBJ1-5,.,TGTGCCAGCAGCTGGGGTGGGACAGGGGTCGGTCAGCCCCAGCATTTT,CASSWGGTGVGQPQHF
.,TRBV7-8,TRBJ2-7,once,TGTGCCAGCAGCTTAAGGGACAACGCCTACGAGCAGTACTTC,CASSLRDNAYEQYF
.,TRBV28,TRBJ1-1,.,TGTGCCAGCAGCCTGGGTTTCGGGCAAGCTTTCTTT,CASSLGFGQAFF
.,TRBV9,TRBJ2-6,.,TGTGCCAGCAGCGTAGGGGGGGCCAACGTCCTGACTTTC,CASSVGGANVLTF
TRBD2,TRBV11-1,TRBJ2-3,.,TGTGCCAGCAGCGGGAGACCAGCGGGGGGGACAGATACGCAGTATTTT,CASSGRPAGGTDTQYF
TRBD2,TRBV2,TRBJ2-1,.,TGTGCCAGCTTAAGCGGGAGCCACTACAATGAGCAGTTCTTC,CASLSGSHYNEQFF
TRBD2,TRBV7-3,TRBJ2-2,.,TGTGCCAGCAGTCGTATAGCGGGAGGCGCGGCGGAGCTGTTTTTT,CASSRIAGGAAELFF
.,TRBV9,TRBJ1-4,.,TGTGCCAGCAGCGTGCAGCCTAATGAAAAACTGTTTTTT,CASSVQPNEKLFF
.,TRBV9,TRBJ2-1,few,TGTGCCAGCGGACAGAGCGGCTCCTACAATGAGCAGTTCTTC,CASGQSGSYNEQFF
.,TRBV4-1,TRBJ2-3,.,TGCGCCAGCAGCCAAGAGGGGAACCGGGAGAATTCAGATACGCAGTATTTT,CASSQEGNRENSDTQYF
.,TRBV6-1,TRBJ2-3,.,TGTGCCAGCAGCCCAGTGCAGGATACGCAGTATTTT,CASSPVQDTQYF
TRBD2,TRBV5-6,TRBJ2-1,once,TGTGCCAGCAGCCGGACTAGCGTTGAGCAGTTCTTC,CASSRTSVEQFF
.,TRBV4-2,TRBJ2-6,.,TGTGCCAGCAGCCGAGACAGCGGCTCTGGGGCCAACGTCCTGACTTTC,CASSRDSGSGANVLTF